This passage covers 31 T cell receptor beta chains from one sample sequenced in a study of blood T cells in healthy people across ages. Primers used in a second PCR of roughly 6 to 12 cycles were a sample-barcoded 5' primer and a J-beta primer mix. TCRdb re-called the 5' RACE reads through MiXCR, storing one row per CDR3 protein. The table lists about 1.8 million distinct CDR3 sequences, roughly 50% of them singletons. The sample comprised blood. The receptors stem from a middle-aged woman in good health.

This CDR3 is CASSALAGGRNEQYF. The CDR3 coding sequence is TGTGCCAGCAGCGCACTAGCGGGGGGTCGTAATGAGCAGTACTTC. The chain combines TRBV11-2 with TRBJ2-5; TRBD2 matches 12 bases. V was pared by 5 bases and J by 11 bases, with 12 bases of the junction left unmatched. Germline CDR1 SGHAT, CDR2 FQNNGV. CDR3 length: 15 residues. Using reference TRBV11-2 and TRBJ2-5 for the parts outside the CDR3, the full variable domain is EAGVAQSPRYKIIEKRQSVAFWCNPISGHATLYWYQQILGQGPKLLIQFQNNGVVDDSQLPKDRFSAERLKGVDSTLKIQPAKLEDSAVYLCASSALAGGRNEQYFGPGTRLLVL.

This clonotype was seen more than once but under ten times. The rearrangement links TRBV11-2 to TRBJ1-4; possible D gene TRBD1, 5 bases. Germline V gene data show CDR1 as SGHAT and CDR2 as FQNNGV. Trimming cost V 5 bases and J 11 bases, with 12 bases left between them. CDR3 length equals 12 residues. The CDR3: CASSVLGGKLFF. CDR3 DNA sequence: TGTGCCAGCAGCGTCCTTGGGGGGAAACTGTTTTTT.

The rearrangement links TRBV28 to TRBJ1-3; D might be TRBD1 (6 bases). Germline CDR1 reads MDHEN; CDR2 reads SYDVKM. The ends were cut back, 7 bases at V and 7 bases at J, with 23 bases in the middle. The CDR3 is 16 amino acids. This chain's CDR3 is CASIVRGGPEGNTIYF. For the CDR3, the DNA is TGTGCCAGCATCGTTAGGGGGGGGCCCGAGGGGAACACCATATATTTT.

This chain connects TRBV27 to TRBJ2-7, with TRBD2 matching 9 bases. The CDR3 is 15 amino acids. The germline gives CDR1 MNHEY, CDR2 SMNVEV (reference sequence). Trimming at V came to 5 bases and at J to 5 bases, leaving 10 bases not matched to a gene. Here the CDR3 reads CASSATGSGGDEQYF. The CDR3 nucleotides are TGTGCCAGCAGTGCTACTGGTAGCGGGGGTGACGAGCAGTACTTC.

The chain is built from TRBV6-2 or TRBV6-3 and TRBJ1-5; D may be TRBD1 (6 bases). The CDR3 totals 13 residues. Germline V gives CDR1 MNHEY, CDR2 SVGEGT. Trimming shortened V by 6 bases and J by 11 bases, and 17 bases separated the two germline ends. CDR3 nucleotide sequence: TGTGCCAGCAGGGACAGCTCTGCGTCATCCCAGCATTTT. This sequence encodes CASRDSSASSQHF.

This chain uses TRBV7-8 with TRBJ2-1; 15 bases line up with TRBD2. The CDR3 consists of 19 residues. Trimming took 2 bases from V and 0 from J; bases not matched to a gene: 5. Germline CDR1 is SGHVS and CDR2 is FQNEAQ. The CDR3 DNA reads as TGTGCCAGCAGCTTAAGGGGACTAGCGGGGGGAAGCTCCTACAATGAGCAGTTCTTC. Residues: CASSLRGLAGGSSYNEQFF.

This chain links TRBV27 with TRBJ2-3, with TRBD2 identical over 8 bases. The V segment lost 1 base and the J segment 5 bases; nucleotides outside the gene matches: 8. The CDR3 sequence is 16 residues long. Germline loops: CDR1 MNHEY, CDR2 SMNVEV (reference sequence). CDR3: CASSLLAGGLLDTQYF. CDR3 DNA sequence: TGTGCCAGCAGTTTATTGGCGGGGGGCCTACTAGATACGCAGTATTTT.

This clonotype was seen only a few times. This chain joins TRBV20-1 and TRBJ2-7, with 7 nucleotides matching TRBD1. Germline V gene sequence: CDR1 DFQATT, CDR2 SNEGSKA (reference sequence). The CDR3 has 13 residues. The ends lost 7 bases at V and 2 bases at J; junction bases unmatched: 8. The DNA of the CDR3 is TGCAGTGTCGCCGGGACAGCGGCCTACGAGCAGTACTTC. Translated, it gives CSVAGTAAYEQYF.

The chain carries TRBV6-2 or TRBV6-3 and TRBJ2-7; TRBD2 matches at 11 bases. The germline V gene has CDR1 MNHEY and CDR2 SVGEGT. Unmatched junction bases numbered 12, after V lost 5 bases and J lost 3 bases. This CDR3 has 17 residues. The CDR3 coding sequence is TGTGCCAGCAGTCCACTAGCGGGGGCCCGCCGAGGCTACGAGCAGTACTTC. This sequence encodes CASSPLAGARRGYEQYF.

This clonotype was seen a handful of times. V usage is TRBV15 and J usage is TRBJ2-1, with unresolved D. The CDR3 is 13 residues long. CDR1 and CDR2 (germline): LNHNV, YYDKDF (reference sequence). The V and J ends lost 1 base and 7 bases respectively, with 8 bases between them. CDR3 residues: CATSRGGRNEQFF. The CDR3 bases are TGTGCCACCAGCAGAGGAGGTCGGAATGAGCAGTTCTTC.

A few counts support this clonotype. V usage is TRBV29-1 and J usage is TRBJ2-1; D possibly corresponds to TRBD2 (5 bases). The ends were cut back, 4 bases at V and 6 bases at J, with 10 bases in the middle. Looked up from germline, CDR1 is SQVTM and CDR2 is ANQGSEA. This CDR3 has 12 residues. The CDR3 nucleotides are TGCAGCGTTGCTCTAGCCCCCAATGAGCAGTTCTTC. Amino acid sequence: CSVALAPNEQFF.

V usage is TRBV11-1 and J usage is TRBJ2-7; possible D gene TRBD2, 6 bases. Germline V CDR1 and CDR2: SGHAT, FQDESV (reference sequence). Trimming removed 5 bases from V and 3 bases from J, with 11 bases in between. This CDR3 region has 13 residues. The CDR3 DNA sequence: TGTGCCAGCAGCGACCGGGACTTCTACGAGCAGTACTTC. Translated: CASSDRDFYEQYF. The full variable domain, in which reference TRBV11-1 and TRBJ2-7 provide the parts outside the CDR3, is EAEVAQSPRYKITEKSQAVAFWCDPISGHATLYWYRQILGQGPELLVQFQDESVVDDSQLPKDRFSAERLKGVDSTLKIQPAELGDSAMYLCASSDRDFYEQYFGPGTRLTVT.

The chain links TRBV6-5 to TRBJ2-1, with TRBD1 identical over 9 bases. CDR1 and CDR2 (germline): MNHEY, SVGAGI. This CDR3 is 15 amino acids long. The junction had 8 bases not matched to a gene; V was cut back by 7 bases and J by 4 bases. The CDR3 DNA reads TGTGCCAGCACCCACGGGGGACAGGGATACAATGAGCAGTTCTTC. Its translation: CASTHGGQGYNEQFF.

This chain joins TRBV7-2 and TRBJ2-1; either TRBD1 or TRBD2 may fit D (5 bases each). The germline V and J ends were trimmed by 7 bases and 9 bases, with 13 bases remaining between them. Germline V gene data show CDR1 as SGHTA and CDR2 as FQGNSA. The CDR3 is made up of 12 amino acids. The CDR3 loop is CASNHRGGEQFF. CDR3 bases: TGTGCCAGCAACCACCGTGGGGGTGAGCAGTTCTTC.

The chain carries TRBV20-1 and TRBJ1-1; a possible D gene is TRBD1 (5 bases). This CDR3 region has 16 residues. Germline lookup yields CDR1 DFQATT and CDR2 SNEGSKA (reference sequence). V was clipped by 4 bases and J by 4 bases, with 22 bases between them. CDR3 DNA sequence: TGCAGTGCTATATCAGGGCTGGGCCGGGGAGGCACTGAAGCTTTCTTT. This gives the protein CSAISGLGRGGTEAFF.

CDR3 DNA sequence: TGTGCCAGCAGCCAAGCATCGTCGGGGCGCGGTGAAAAACTGTTTTTT. The encoded protein is CASSQASSGRGEKLFF. This rearrangement joins TRBV4-2 to TRBJ1-4, with D tentatively TRBD1 (5 bases). CDR1 is LGHNA, CDR2 YNFKEQ, per germline. V was shortened by 1 base and J by 7 bases, with 16 bases between the two germline ends. CDR3 length: 16 residues.

The V call is TRBV20-1, the J call TRBJ2-5; D may match TRBD1 or TRBD2 (5 bases each). CDR3 length: 14 amino acids. Germline lookup yields CDR1 DFQATT and CDR2 SNEGSKA (reference sequence). The germline V and J ends were trimmed by 6 bases and 11 bases, with 25 bases remaining between them. CDR3 coding DNA: TGCAGTGCCATCCAGAACGACCGGGGCAATGAGCAGTACTTC. Residues: CSAIQNDRGNEQYF.

This clonotype was seen more than once but under ten times. The chain has TRBV7-9 and TRBJ2-6; TRBD2 is a possible D gene (5 bases). Trimming removed 3 bases from V and 0 bases from J, with 12 bases in between. Looked up from germline, CDR1 is SEHNR and CDR2 is FQNEAQ (reference sequence). The CDR3 covers 17 residues. DNA for the CDR3: TGTGCCAGCAGCTTCCTTGGAGGATCCTCTGGGGCCAACGTCCTGACTTTC. This gives the protein CASSFLGGSSGANVLTF.

This clonotype was picked up a small number of times. The chain is built from TRBV6-1 and TRBJ2-1; 9 positions agree with TRBD1. The CDR3 has 15 amino acids. Trimming took 6 bases from V and 6 from J; bases not matched to a gene: 9. Germline assignment: CDR1 MNHNS and CDR2 SASEGT. CDR3 nucleotide sequence: TGTGCCAGCAGAAAACAGGGGGCGTCAGCCAATGAGCAGTTCTTC. Its protein product is CASRKQGASANEQFF.

The rearrangement uses TRBV9 and TRBJ2-5; D unclear. The length of the CDR3 is 15 residues. CDR1 is SGDLS and CDR2 is YYNGEE in the germline V gene. The ends were cut back, 3 bases at V and 0 bases at J, with 12 bases in the middle. This CDR3 reads CASSGKNLYQETQYF. The CDR3 DNA follows: TGTGCCAGCAGCGGAAAGAACCTGTACCAAGAGACCCAGTACTTC.

This clonotype was detected once. The chain has TRBV4-3 and TRBJ2-3; D is ambiguous. This CDR3 contains 15 residues. With 3 bases removed from V and 0 bases from J, the gap between germline ends came to 10 bases. In germline, CDR1 is LGHNA, CDR2 YSLEER. The DNA of the CDR3 is TGCGCCAGCAGCCATTACGGGTCTAGCACAGATACGCAGTATTTT. As protein: CASSHYGSSTDTQYF.

The gene calls are TRBV29-1 and TRBJ1-5; 9 nucleotides align to TRBD1. Germline trimming cut 5 bases from V and 5 bases from J; bases unmatched to any gene: 4. From germline, CDR1 is SQVTM and CDR2 ANQGSEA. CDR3 length: 13 residues. The CDR3, as DNA: TGCAGCGTTAGGACAGGGGCTGATCAGCCCCAGCATTTT. Translating it yields CSVRTGADQPQHF.

The chain carries TRBV6-2 or TRBV6-3 and TRBJ1-2; 8 bases are shared with TRBD1. CDR3 size: 15 residues. Losses at the gene ends were 6 bases for V and 0 bases for J; bases not matched to a gene: 6. Germline-derived CDR1 and CDR2 are MNHEY and SVGEGT. The CDR3 region has the DNA TGTGCCAGCAGACGCGGACAGGGTACTAACTATGGCTACACCTTC. It is translated as CASRRGQGTNYGYTF.

This chain links TRBV28 with TRBJ2-5; D gene unclear. Germline V CDR1 and CDR2: MDHEN, SYDVKM. The V gene lost 3 bases and the J gene lost 5 bases, with 22 bases spanning the gap. This CDR3 contains 17 residues. CDR3 loop: CASSFDGLSKFYETQYF. For the CDR3, the DNA is TGTGCCAGCAGTTTTGATGGCCTCTCTAAGTTCTATGAGACCCAGTACTTC.

In the case of this clonotype: At one boundary the junction diverges from the germline segment, which might be a read error. The V call is TRBV5-1, the J call TRBJ2-3; weak D call: TRBD1 (5 bases). Germline CDR1 reads SGHRS; CDR2 reads YFSETQ. The CDR3 consists of 15 residues. The CDR3 sequence is CASSLGARNTDTQYF. Here the CDR3 DNA reads TGTGCCAGCAGTTTAGGGGCACGAAACACAGATACGCAGTATTTT.

The chain uses TRBV28 and TRBJ1-2; 8 bases are a match to TRBD1. This CDR3 contains 14 residues. Per the germline V gene, CDR1 is MDHEN and CDR2 is SYDVKM. V was clipped by 4 bases and J by 6 bases; unmatched bases: 7. The CDR3 protein is CASSSRGRGNGYTF. CDR3 coding DNA: TGTGCCAGCAGTTCCAGGGGGCGCGGTAATGGCTACACCTTC.

J is TRBJ2-6 and V is TRBV5-1; TRBD1 matches 11 bases. Germline V gives CDR1 SGHRS, CDR2 YFSETQ. Trimming removed 0 bases from V and 2 bases from J; junction bases left unmatched: 4. The CDR3 loop spans 18 amino acids. The CDR3 sequence is CASSLVGQGAPGANVLTF. The CDR3 region has the DNA TGCGCCAGCAGCTTGGTTGGACAGGGGGCGCCTGGGGCCAACGTCCTGACTTTC.

The gene calls are TRBV6-2 or TRBV6-3 and TRBJ1-1; TRBD1 might be the D (5 bases). Germline-derived CDR1 and CDR2 are MNHEY and SVGEGT. V gave up 4 bases and J gave up 5 bases, with 17 bases separating them. The CDR3 consists of 15 residues. CDR3 nucleotides: TGTGCCAGCAGTTCCAGGGACGTCCGTGGGACTGAAGCTTTCTTT. The encoded protein is CASSSRDVRGTEAFF.

This rearrangement joins TRBV12-3 or TRBV12-4 to TRBJ1-5; D remains unclear. The CDR3 spans 13 residues. V shed 7 bases and J shed 0 bases, with 7 bases lying between them. CDR3 nucleotides: TGTGCCAGCACAGCATATAGCAATCAGCCCCAGCATTTT. Amino acids: CASTAYSNQPQHF.

CDR3 in DNA: TGTGCCAGCGCCTGGAGTGGGTCGTACACAGATACGCAGTATTTT. This gives the protein CASAWSGSYTDTQYF. The J gene is TRBJ2-3, the V gene TRBV7-3; D is ambiguous. The ends were cut back, 8 bases at V and 2 bases at J, with 17 bases in the middle. There are 15 residues in the CDR3. CDR1 and CDR2 (germline): SGHTA, FQGTGA.

This clonotype turned up a few times. The chain has TRBV7-9 and TRBJ1-6; D call uncertain. The CDR3 length is 17 residues. Germline V gene data show CDR1 as SEHNR and CDR2 as FQNEAQ (reference sequence). The ends were cut back, 4 bases at V and 1 base at J, with 14 bases in the middle. The CDR3 DNA follows: TGTGCCAGCAGCTCTTCATCGGGCCAGTCCTATAATTCACCCCTCCACTTT. Protein sequence: CASSSSSGQSYNSPLHF.